Each of the 6 T cell receptor beta chains below was sequenced from the same sample in a study of cytomegalovirus exposure and HLA in healthy donors. The study ran its PCR with 60 Vbeta and 13 Jbeta primers. This table comes from immunoSEQ multiplex PCR, and its TCRdb copy is limited to in-frame clones, with some not included. The data show under 200,000 clones, over 60% seen once. Sequencing was performed on PBMCs. These receptors originate from a woman aged 40 to 50 in good health and CMV-seronegative.

This clone was seen only once. Different DNA sequences within this sample yield the same CDR3. This chain uses TRBV6-1 with TRBJ2-2; TRBD2 matches at 7 bases. The CDR3 consists of 15 residues. CDR1 and CDR2 (germline): MNHNS, SASEGT. V gave up 3 bases and J gave up 4 bases; unmatched junction bases: 5. The CDR3 protein is CASSEGGAGTGELFF. CDR3 bases: TGTGCCAGCAGTGAGGGAGGGGCGGGCACCGGGGAGCTGTTTTTT.

This clone occurred once. The V gene is TRBV7-2, the J gene TRBJ1-2; the D gene is possibly TRBD1 (6 bases). The CDR3 length is 14 residues. With 6 bases removed from V and 6 bases from J, the gap between germline ends came to 17 bases. In germline, CDR1 is SGHTA, CDR2 FQGNSA. The CDR3 region is CASSKNRDTHGYTF. The CDR3 bases are TGTGCCAGCAGTAAAAATAGGGACACCCATGGCTACACCTTC.

The chain uses TRBV4-1 and TRBJ2-5; weak D call: TRBD1 (6 bases). The CDR3 has 16 amino acids. Germline V gene sequence: CDR1 MGHRA, CDR2 YSYEKL. Trimming left V 4 bases short and J 5 bases short, with 20 bases between. The CDR3 DNA follows: TGCGCCAGCAGCCGGACTCCAGGGGCCGGCAGGGAGACCCAGTACTTC. Residues: CASSRTPGAGRETQYF.

With respect to this clone: The sample holds other DNA sequences that translate to the same CDR3. The chain combines TRBV18 with TRBJ1-1; D is undetermined. The CDR3 has 14 amino acids. The V end was cut by 2 bases, the J end by 1 base, with 8 bases between. Germline values: CDR1 KGHSH, CDR2 LQKENI. CDR3 sequence (DNA): TGTGCCAGCTCACCAGGGCCGAGGAACACTGAAGCTTTCTTT. As protein: CASSPGPRNTEAFF.

V usage is TRBV28 and J usage is TRBJ1-1; D ambiguous. The CDR3 loop spans 12 amino acids. Germline lookup yields CDR1 MDHEN and CDR2 SYDVKM. V lost 4 bases and J 5 bases, leaving 8 bases between the germline ends. CDR3 DNA: TGTGCCAGCAGTTCCGGGTTAACTGAAGCTTTCTTT. It is translated as CASSSGLTEAFF.

The V call is TRBV6-5, the J call TRBJ1-1; the match to TRBD1 covers 9 bases. The CDR3 is 13 amino acids. V was pared by 5 bases and J by 3 bases, with 1 base of the junction left unmatched. Germline lookup yields CDR1 MNHEY and CDR2 SVGAGI. CDR3 amino acids: CASSGTGYTEAFF. DNA for the CDR3: TGTGCCAGCAGTGGGACAGGGTACACTGAAGCTTTCTTT.